A selection of T cell receptor beta chains follows, all from one sample in a study of T cells in Graves' hyperthyroidism and ophthalmopathy. Using its own MiXCR run on the multiplex PCR reads, TCRdb lists one record per CDR3 protein. The sample lists over 650,000 distinct CDR3 sequences, roughly 15% occurring once. Sequences were obtained from blood. These receptors originate from a man in his late teens or twenties with Graves' hyperthyroidism. CDR3s include the opening cysteine and the closing phenylalanine or tryptophan. The order of the fields is CDR3 DNA, CDR3 protein, J gene, D gene, clone size, CDR3 length, V gene. A D gene is named only where the DNA matches it firmly. Size is stated for part of the rows, as once, few or many counts, or as a class when the clone is expanded.

cdr3_nt: TGTGCCAGCAGTTGGGACCTCTTCAACACTGAAGCTTTCTTT; cdr3_aa: CASSWDLFNTEAFF; j_call: TRBJ1-1; d_call: .; clone_size: many; cdr3_length: 14; v_call: TRBV2
cdr3_nt: TGTGCCAGCAGCTTACCTAGCGGGGACAACAATGAGCAGTTCTTC; cdr3_aa: CASSLPSGDNNEQFF; j_call: TRBJ2-1; d_call: TRBD2; clone_size: .; cdr3_length: 15; v_call: TRBV7-9
cdr3_nt: TGTGCCAGCAGCTTAGGGGGAGGGGCGGGCTACGAGCAGTACTTC; cdr3_aa: CASSLGGGAGYEQYF; j_call: TRBJ2-7; d_call: TRBD2; clone_size: few; cdr3_length: 15; v_call: TRBV7-2
cdr3_nt: TGTGCCAGCAGCGTCGGGACAGGGGTGTCGACTGAAGCTTTCTTT; cdr3_aa: CASSVGTGVSTEAFF; j_call: TRBJ1-1; d_call: TRBD1; clone_size: many; cdr3_length: 15; v_call: TRBV3-1
cdr3_nt: TGTGCCAGCAGGCGGGAGGCCCACACAGATACGCAGTATTTT; cdr3_aa: CASRREAHTDTQYF; j_call: TRBJ2-3; d_call: TRBD2; clone_size: many; cdr3_length: 14; v_call: TRBV12-3/TRBV12-4
cdr3_nt: TGTGCCAGTAGTATGTTGGCGGTCGCCTACAATGAGCAGTTCTTC; cdr3_aa: CASSMLAVAYNEQFF; j_call: TRBJ2-1; d_call: .; clone_size: .; cdr3_length: 15; v_call: TRBV19
cdr3_nt: TGTGCCAGCTCACCAGGGGGCCCCTTTGCCTACGAGCAGTACTTC; cdr3_aa: CASSPGGPFAYEQYF; j_call: TRBJ2-7; d_call: .; clone_size: many; cdr3_length: 15; v_call: TRBV18
cdr3_nt: TGTGCCAGCAGCCAATCCAGGGTTTATACGCAGTATTTT; cdr3_aa: CASSQSRVYTQYF; j_call: TRBJ2-3; d_call: .; clone_size: many; cdr3_length: 13; v_call: TRBV12-3/TRBV12-4
cdr3_nt: TGTGCCAGCAGCTTTGGGACTAGCGGGATCGGTGAGCAGTTCTTC; cdr3_aa: CASSFGTSGIGEQFF; j_call: TRBJ2-1; d_call: TRBD2; clone_size: many; cdr3_length: 15; v_call: TRBV7-2
cdr3_nt: TGCGCCAGCAGTGAGGTCCCCCTTGGCTCCTACGAGCAGTACTTC; cdr3_aa: CASSEVPLGSYEQYF; j_call: TRBJ2-7; d_call: .; clone_size: many; cdr3_length: 15; v_call: TRBV10-2
cdr3_nt: TGTGCCAGCAGTTCCCCGGGACTAGCGGCTTCCTACGAGCAGTACTTC; cdr3_aa: CASSSPGLAASYEQYF; j_call: TRBJ2-7; d_call: TRBD2; clone_size: many; cdr3_length: 16; v_call: TRBV28
cdr3_nt: TGTGCCAGCAGTCGGAGGGGCCCACAGGGCGGCTACACCTTC; cdr3_aa: CASSRRGPQGGYTF; j_call: TRBJ1-2; d_call: .; clone_size: many; cdr3_length: 14; v_call: TRBV28
cdr3_nt: TGTGCCAGTAACCTCGGAAACTATGGCTACACCTTC; cdr3_aa: CASNLGNYGYTF; j_call: TRBJ1-2; d_call: .; clone_size: .; cdr3_length: 12; v_call: TRBV19
cdr3_nt: TGTGCCAGCAGTTTTATCCGATGGGGGACCCAGTACTTC; cdr3_aa: CASSFIRWGTQYF; j_call: TRBJ2-5; d_call: .; clone_size: few; cdr3_length: 13; v_call: TRBV27
cdr3_nt: TGCAGTGCTTATCCGACCACTGAAGCTTTCTTT; cdr3_aa: CSAYPTTEAFF; j_call: TRBJ1-1; d_call: .; clone_size: many; cdr3_length: 11; v_call: TRBV20-1
cdr3_nt: TGTGCCAGCAGTTTATCCCCCTTAGCGACTGAAGCTTTCTTT; cdr3_aa: CASSLSPLATEAFF; j_call: TRBJ1-1; d_call: .; clone_size: .; cdr3_length: 14; v_call: TRBV27